A single TCR beta chain is shown here with its context. As yet, its antigen is unknown. V lost 8 bases, J lost 0 bases, and 8 bases lay in between. This CDR3 spans 14 amino acids. The germline gives CDR1 SGHAT, CDR2 FQNNGV. As for treatment: approximately nine-day PBMC culture with coronavirus spike peptide pools or control peptides (ViraFEST assay). The Oncomine TCR Beta short-read assay sequenced DNA from cultured CD4+ T cells. TCRdb reanalysed the PCR reads using MiXCR and keeps one entry per CDR3 protein. This sample has some 20,000 distinct CDR3 sequences, with 40% found just once. This entry is derived from a study of vaccination and CD4 T cells after COVID-19.

Specimen: CD4+ T cells from blood, cultured in vitro, collected after SARS-CoV-2 vaccination. The chain combines TRBV11-2 with TRBJ2-6; D not resolved. This sequence was found in a human donor who had recovered from COVID-19. CDR3 nucleotide sequence: TGTGCCAGCCAGAGAAGCTCTGGGGCCAACGTCCTGACTTTC. Amino acid sequence: CASQRSSGANVLTF.